The T cell receptor beta chain under discussion was sequenced for a study of blood T cell repertoires in COVID-19. Profiled with immunoSEQ multiplex PCR; TCRdb holds only in-frame clones, not every one. The repertoire holds about 270,000 clones, approximately 84% seen once, with 1.4% to 1.5% in the top ten. There are 14 residues in the CDR3. The ends were cut back, 1 base at V and 0 bases at J, with 6 bases in the middle. Germline CDR1 SGHTA, CDR2 FQGNSA. The V call is TRBV7-2, the J call TRBJ1-2; no firm D call. The sample taken for sequencing was peripheral blood. The sequence derives from a human donor with COVID-19, enrolled during active disease. The donor label of this sample is uncertain. This chain's CDR3 is CASSLDPANYGYTF. CDR3 in DNA: TGTGCCAGCAGCTTAGATCCAGCTAACTATGGCTACACCTTC.